The 24 T cell receptor beta chains reported below all come from one sample, sequenced in a study of cytomegalovirus exposure and HLA in healthy donors. PCR was performed using 60 Vbeta and 13 Jbeta primers. Generated by immunoSEQ multiplex PCR, the TCRdb table keeps only in-frame clones and is missing some. The repertoire consists of more than 95,000 clones, with 80% occurring once and the leading ten covering 1.2%. The material sequenced was PBMCs. These receptors came from a female donor in good health and CMV-seronegative.

V is TRBV6-5 and J is TRBJ1-1; D not certain. Deletions cut 3 bases from V and 1 base from J, with 6 bases between. Germline CDR1 reads MNHEY; CDR2 reads SVGAGI. The CDR3 consists of 13 residues. The CDR3 protein is CASSYHPNTEAFF. CDR3 coding DNA: TGTGCCAGCAGTTATCATCCGAACACTGAAGCTTTCTTT.

J is TRBJ2-5 and V is TRBV7-6, with 7 bases identical to TRBD1. The CDR3 extends over 13 amino acids. V lost 6 bases and J lost 5; bases outside the gene matches: 6. CDR1 is SGHVS and CDR2 is FNYEAQ in the germline V gene. DNA for the CDR3: TGTGCCAGCAGTCAGACAGGGTTGGAGACCCAGTACTTC. This gives the protein CASSQTGLETQYF.

The genes are TRBV7-9 and TRBJ2-7; 7 nucleotides agree with TRBD1. This CDR3 is 15 amino acids long. The V gene end was trimmed by 5 bases and the J gene end by 5 bases; junction bases not matched to a gene: 12. Germline CDR1 and CDR2: SEHNR and FQNEAQ (reference sequence). CDR3 coding DNA: TGTGCCAGCAGCCTCACCTCGGGACAGAGGAACGAGCAGTACTTC. Translation: CASSLTSGQRNEQYF.

The sample holds a few counts of this clone. This sequence joins TRBV30 and TRBJ2-3, with 11 positions matching TRBD2. The CDR3 spans 14 residues. Trimming at V came to 5 bases and at J to 6 bases, leaving 7 bases not matched to a gene. The germline V gene encodes CDR1 GTSNPN and CDR2 SVGIG (reference sequence). CDR3 residues: CAWDYSGGADTQYF. In DNA, the CDR3 is TGTGCCTGGGATTATAGCGGGGGGGCGGATACGCAGTATTTT. The variable domain in full, with the rest retrieved from reference TRBV30 and TRBJ2-3, is SQTIHQWPATLVQPVGSPLSLECTVEGTSNPNLYWYRQAAGRGLQLLFYSVGIGQISSEVPQNLSASRPQDRQFILSSKKLLLSDSGFYLCAWDYSGGADTQYFGPGTRLTVL.

The CDR3 nucleotides are TGTGCCAGCAGTTCCCCCCCCCGGGAGACCCAGTACTTC. This encodes CASSSPPRETQYF. This chain links TRBV27 with TRBJ2-5; unclear D gene. This CDR3 has 13 amino acids. V lost 4 bases, J lost 5 bases, and 11 bases lay in between. CDR1 is MNHEY and CDR2 is SMNVEV in the germline V gene (reference sequence).

This chain links TRBV6-1 with TRBJ2-1, with unresolved D. The germline V gene has CDR1 MNHNS and CDR2 SASEGT. The ends were cut back, 2 bases at V and 0 bases at J, with 8 bases in the middle. The CDR3 covers 15 residues. In DNA form, the CDR3 reads TGTGCCAGCAGTGAACAGGTTAGCTCCTACAATGAGCAGTTCTTC. Its translation is CASSEQVSSYNEQFF.

The sample holds a few counts of this clone. J is TRBJ2-5 and V is TRBV18, with D perhaps matching TRBD2 (6 bases). Per germline, CDR1 KGHSH and CDR2 LQKENI. This CDR3 has 14 residues. The ends were cut back, 6 bases at V and 5 bases at J, with 16 bases in the middle. CDR3: CASSETSSSETQYF. Here the CDR3 DNA reads TGTGCCAGCTCTGAGACTAGTTCATCGGAGACCCAGTACTTC.

Concerning this clone itself: Sequence at one end of the junction differs from germline and may be a read error. The chain carries TRBV9 and TRBJ2-6, with D possibly being TRBD1 (5 bases). CDR3 length: 16 amino acids. CDR1 is SGDLS, CDR2 YYNGEE, per germline. The CDR3 DNA is TGTGCCAGCAGCCTAAGCTCCGTGGGTGGGGCCAACGGCCTGACTTTC. Translated, it gives CASSLSSVGGANGLTF.

As regards this clone: The same CDR3 is also encoded by other DNA sequences in this sample. The chain recombines TRBV7-9 with TRBJ2-7; D call uncertain. V lost 1 base and J 3 bases, leaving 4 bases between the germline ends. The CDR3 extends over 12 amino acids. Germline V gene sequence: CDR1 SEHNR, CDR2 FQNEAQ (reference sequence). Written as DNA, the CDR3 is TGTGCCAGCAGCTTAGTCGGCTACGAGCAGTACTTC. This codes for CASSLVGYEQYF.

This sequence joins TRBV23-1 and TRBJ1-3; D might be TRBD1 (5 bases). TRBV23-1 is sorted into the ORF group, with uncertain function. The V and J ends lost 5 bases and 0 bases respectively, with 14 bases between them. This CDR3 is 16 amino acids long. CDR3 in DNA: TGCGCCAGCAGTTTAAGAGACAGATACTCTGGAAACACCATATATTTT. Translating it yields CASSLRDRYSGNTIYF.

The genes are TRBV5-4 and TRBJ2-7; 10 nucleotides match TRBD2. This CDR3 has 14 amino acids. Losses at the gene ends were 3 bases for V and 4 bases for J; bases not matched to a gene: 4. Germline loops: CDR1 SGHNT, CDR2 YYREEE (reference sequence). The CDR3 DNA reads TGTGCCAGCAGCTCCGGGACTAGCGTGTACGAGCAGTACTTC. Residues: CASSSGTSVYEQYF.

The chain carries TRBV6-5 and TRBJ1-6; 12 nucleotides agree with TRBD1. Trimming removed 6 bases from V and 9 bases from J; junction bases left unmatched: 6. Germline V gene lookup returns CDR1 MNHEY and CDR2 SVGAGI. This CDR3 has 15 residues. CDR3 in DNA: TGTGCCAGCAGGGAGGGACAGGGGGCGCGTTCACCCCTCCACTTT. Its translation is CASREGQGARSPLHF.

The table lists this clone with a few counts. The CDR3 DNA is TGTGCCAGCAGCCTCAGACAGTCGGAAAAACTGTTTTTT. It yields the protein CASSLRQSEKLFF. V and J are TRBV11-2 and TRBJ1-4; maybe TRBD1 (5 bases). Germline V lookup: CDR1 SGHAT, CDR2 FQNNGV. Trimming left V 5 bases short and J 8 bases short, with 12 bases between. CDR3 size: 13 residues. Full variable domain (missing parts from reference TRBV11-2 and TRBJ1-4): EAGVAQSPRYKIIEKRQSVAFWCNPISGHATLYWYQQILGQGPKLLIQFQNNGVVDDSQLPKDRFSAERLKGVDSTLKIQPAKLEDSAVYLCASSLRQSEKLFFGSGTQLSVL.

V usage is TRBV4-1 and J usage is TRBJ1-4; 12 bases agree with TRBD1. Germline values: CDR1 MGHRA, CDR2 YSYEKL. The ends lost 3 bases at V and 9 bases at J; junction bases unmatched: 5. The CDR3 has 15 residues. The CDR3 spells CASSHGRDRGQKLFF. The CDR3 region has the DNA TGCGCCAGCAGCCATGGCCGGGACAGGGGGCAAAAACTGTTTTTT.

This chain uses TRBV9 with TRBJ1-1, with D uncertain. CDR3 length equals 14 residues. Trimming cost V 3 bases and J 3 bases, with 12 bases left between them. Per germline, CDR1 SGDLS and CDR2 YYNGEE. In nucleotides, the CDR3 is TGTGCCAGCAGCGCCCAGACGGCGGACACTGAAGCTTTCTTT. Its translation: CASSAQTADTEAFF.

The chain carries TRBV13 and TRBJ2-2; 8 bases agree with TRBD1. The CDR3 is 17 residues long. V gave up 0 bases and J gave up 4 bases; unmatched junction bases: 7. Looked up from germline, CDR1 is PRHDT and CDR2 is FYEKMQ (reference sequence). The CDR3, as DNA: TGTGCCAGCAGCTTAGGGTTGACAGGGGCTACCACCGGGGAGCTGTTTTTT. Protein: CASSLGLTGATTGELFF. Variable domain in full (rest from reference TRBV13 and TRBJ2-2): AAGVIQSPRHLIKEKRETATLKCYPIPRHDTVYWYQQGPGQDPQFLISFYEKMQSDKGSIPDRFSAQQFSDYHSELNMSSLELGDSALYFCASSLGLTGATTGELFFGEGSRLTVL.

This sequence joins TRBV28 and TRBJ2-5; a possible D gene is TRBD2 (6 bases). The DNA end lines up better with TRBJ2-7; the J call may be wrong. CDR3 length equals 15 residues. Germline V gene sequence: CDR1 MDHEN, CDR2 SYDVKM. The CDR3 DNA sequence: TGTGCCAGCAGTCAAGCCGCCGGCGGGACCTACGAGCAGTACTTC. This translates into CASSQAAGGTYEQYF.

This chain uses TRBV30 with TRBJ2-5; 11 nucleotides line up with TRBD2. The ends lost 4 bases at V and 0 bases at J; junction bases unmatched: 1. Germline loops: CDR1 GTSNPN, CDR2 SVGIG (reference sequence). This CDR3 is built from 14 residues. The CDR3 here is CAWTGLADQETQYF. The CDR3 nucleotides read TGTGCCTGGACGGGACTAGCGGACCAAGAGACCCAGTACTTC.

The rearrangement links TRBV27 to TRBJ2-3; 7 positions agree with TRBD2. This CDR3 is 14 amino acids long. The trim removed 6 bases at V and 0 bases at J, leaving 3 bases unmatched. Per germline, CDR1 MNHEY and CDR2 SMNVEV (reference sequence). The CDR3 nucleotides read TGTGCCAGCAGCAGCGGGACTAGCACAGATACGCAGTATTTT. This translates into CASSSGTSTDTQYF.

This clone appeared a few times. The rearrangement uses TRBV28 and TRBJ2-7; 9 bases map to TRBD1. The CDR3 contains 16 residues. V dropped 4 bases and J dropped 7; count of bases not matched to a gene: 14. Germline CDR1 MDHEN, CDR2 SYDVKM. The CDR3 nucleotides read TGTGCCAGCAGTTCGAACACAGGGGGCGGTTTCCTAGAGCAGTACTTC. This codes for CASSSNTGGGFLEQYF.

This clone came up a few times. V and J are TRBV9 and TRBJ1-1, with a tentative D call TRBD1 (5 bases). The CDR3 has 15 residues. Germline CDR1 is SGDLS and CDR2 is YYNGEE. V was cut by 3 bases and J by 0 bases, with 12 bases left in between. The CDR3 coding sequence is TGTGCCAGCAGCGAACACAGGAGCCTGAACACTGAAGCTTTCTTT. Its protein product is CASSEHRSLNTEAFF.

The chain uses TRBV28 and TRBJ2-1, with 11 nucleotides matching TRBD2. With V trimmed by 6 bases and J by 7 bases, 5 bases remained unmatched. Germline CDR1 MDHEN, CDR2 SYDVKM. The CDR3 consists of 14 residues. CDR3 in amino acids: CASRSSGRRNEQFF. The CDR3 DNA reads TGTGCCAGCAGGTCTAGCGGGAGGAGAAATGAGCAGTTCTTC.

The chain recombines TRBV5-1 with TRBJ2-2; TRBD1 aligns across 7 bases. CDR1 is SGHRS, CDR2 YFSETQ, per germline. The CDR3 totals 13 residues. The V gene end was trimmed by 4 bases and the J gene end by 5 bases; junction bases not matched to a gene: 2. The CDR3 DNA reads as TGCGCCAGCAGCCCACAGGGGACCGGGGAGCTGTTTTTT. It yields the protein CASSPQGTGELFF.

The chain links TRBV5-1 to TRBJ2-1; TRBD2 is a possible D gene (6 bases). In germline, CDR1 is SGHRS, CDR2 YFSETQ. V dropped 0 bases and J dropped 9 bases, with 16 bases sitting between them. CDR3 length: 15 amino acids. CDR3 sequence: CASSLDPGDSSEQFF. CDR3 nucleotides: TGCGCCAGCAGCTTGGACCCGGGAGACTCTAGTGAGCAGTTCTTC.